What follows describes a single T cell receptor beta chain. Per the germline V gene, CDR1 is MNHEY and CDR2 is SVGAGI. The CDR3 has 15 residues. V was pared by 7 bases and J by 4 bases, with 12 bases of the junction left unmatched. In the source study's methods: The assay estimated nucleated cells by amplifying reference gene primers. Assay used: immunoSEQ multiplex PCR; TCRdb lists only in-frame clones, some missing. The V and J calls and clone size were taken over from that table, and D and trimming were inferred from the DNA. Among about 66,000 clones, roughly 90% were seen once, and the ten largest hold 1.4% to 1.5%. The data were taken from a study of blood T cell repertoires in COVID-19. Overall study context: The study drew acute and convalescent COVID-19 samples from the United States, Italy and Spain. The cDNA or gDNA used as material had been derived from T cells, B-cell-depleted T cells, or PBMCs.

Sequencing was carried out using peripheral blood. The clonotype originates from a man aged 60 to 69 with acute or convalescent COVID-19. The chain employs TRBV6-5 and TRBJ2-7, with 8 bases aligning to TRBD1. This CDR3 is CASTQGLDRAYEQYF. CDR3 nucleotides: TGTGCCAGCACCCAAGGGTTGGACAGGGCGTACGAGCAGTACTTC.